Each of the 17 T cell receptor beta chains below was sequenced from the same sample in a study of blood T cell repertoires in COVID-19. TCRdb's copy holds only in-frame clones and misses some; the assay was immunoSEQ multiplex PCR. Counted here are roughly 350,000 clones, around 85% occurring once; the ten biggest clones make up approximately 3.6%. Sequenced sample: peripheral blood. These receptors were taken from a woman younger than 35 with acute or convalescent COVID-19.

The chain recombines TRBV4-1 with TRBJ1-6; no clear D gene. V gave up 1 base and J gave up 10 bases, with 8 bases separating them. Germline V gives CDR1 MGHRA, CDR2 YSYEKL. The CDR3 loop spans 13 amino acids. This CDR3 is CASSQVGVSPLHF. CDR3 sequence (DNA): TGCGCCAGCAGCCAAGTCGGGGTATCACCCCTCCACTTT.

This clone came up once. The chain joins TRBV5-6 to TRBJ2-2; TRBD1 might be the D (6 bases). The germline V gene has CDR1 SGHDT and CDR2 YYEEEE. This CDR3 region has 14 residues. Trimming removed 1 base at V and 6 bases at J, with 10 bases between. The CDR3 nucleotides read TGTGCCAGCAGCTTGATGGGGGCTGCCGGGGAGCTGTTTTTT. Encoded protein: CASSLMGAAGELFF. The variable domain in full, with the rest retrieved from reference TRBV5-6 and TRBJ2-2, is DAGVTQSPTHLIKTRGQQVTLRCSPKSGHDTVSWYQQALGQGPQFIFQYYEEEERQRGNFPDRFSGHQFPNYSSELNVNALLLGDSALYLCASSLMGAAGELFFGEGSRLTVL.

This clone was recorded once. The J gene is TRBJ2-7, the V gene TRBV15, with D possibly being TRBD2 (5 bases). This CDR3 has 16 amino acids. Looked up from germline, CDR1 is LNHNV and CDR2 is YYDKDF (reference sequence). V was pared by 0 bases and J by 3 bases, with 15 bases between. CDR3 coding DNA: TGTGCCACCAGCAGAGATCGACTAAGTTCTTTCTACGAGCAGTACTTC. It codes for CATSRDRLSSFYEQYF.

The chain has TRBV12-5 and TRBJ1-1, with D unresolved. Germline V gene lookup returns CDR1 LGHNT and CDR2 FRNRAP. Trimming took off 2 bases at V and 6 bases at J, with 7 bases between the two ends. This CDR3 has 12 residues. In DNA, the CDR3 is TGTGCTAGTGGTTTGCATGGAGCTGAAGCTTTCTTT. Its protein is CASGLHGAEAFF.

The CDR3 DNA reads TGTGCCAGCACTCTAGCGGGGGGAAATGAGCAGTTCTTC. This gives the protein CASTLAGGNEQFF. This chain joins TRBV19 and TRBJ2-1, with 11 bases aligning to TRBD2. Germline CDR1 LNHDA, CDR2 SQIVND (reference sequence). The CDR3 totals 13 residues. J gave up 7 bases and V 9 bases, and 5 bases lay outside the gene matches.

The gene calls are TRBV2 and TRBJ2-7, with a tentative D call TRBD2 (8 bases). V was trimmed by 4 bases and J by 5 bases, leaving 24 bases between them. The CDR3 is made up of 17 amino acids. Germline lookup yields CDR1 SNHLY and CDR2 FYNNEI. DNA of the CDR3: TGTGCCAGCAGTGGAGACAGGGCGAGCGGGAGAACACACGAGCAGTACTTC. Translated: CASSGDRASGRTHEQYF.

This chain joins TRBV28 and TRBJ1-1, with 9 bases fitting TRBD1. J was trimmed by 7 bases and V by 5 bases; bases with no gene match: 5. The CDR3 is made up of 13 amino acids. Germline CDR1 MDHEN, CDR2 SYDVKM. This CDR3 reads CASSADRGGEAFF. DNA of the CDR3: TGTGCCAGCAGTGCTGACAGGGGGGGTGAAGCTTTCTTT. Complete variable domain (other parts from reference TRBV28 and TRBJ1-1): DVKVTQSSRYLVKRTGEKVFLECVQDMDHENMFWYRQDPGLGLRLIYFSYDVKMKEKGDIPEGYSVSREKKERFSLILESASTNQTSMYLCASSADRGGEAFFGQGTRLTVV.

This clone was recorded only once. The chain employs TRBV28 and TRBJ2-4; 8 bases are shared with TRBD1. V shed 3 bases and J 0 bases; nucleotides not matched to a gene: 10. Germline CDR1 MDHEN, CDR2 SYDVKM. CDR3 size: 18 residues. CDR3 loop: CASSFFIGQGLAKNIQYF. The CDR3 DNA reads as TGTGCCAGCAGTTTTTTTATTGGACAGGGCTTAGCCAAAAACATTCAGTACTTC.

With regard to this clone: Other DNA sequences in this specimen translate into the identical CDR3. V usage is TRBV9 and J usage is TRBJ1-1, with a possible D match to TRBD1 (5 bases). Trimming left V 1 base short and J 5 bases short, with 9 bases between. CDR1 and CDR2 from the germline V gene are SGDLS and YYNGEE. The CDR3 has 13 amino acids. Written as DNA, the CDR3 is TGTGCCAGCAGCGTAACGGGGGGGACTGAAGCTTTCTTT. As protein: CASSVTGGTEAFF.

The chain carries TRBV7-9 and TRBJ2-7; D perhaps matches TRBD2 (7 bases). Trimming removed 4 bases at V and 0 bases at J, with 19 bases between. Germline CDR1 reads SEHNR; CDR2 reads FQNEAQ (reference sequence). The CDR3 runs to 17 residues. The CDR3 is CASSSPPGGRNSYEQYF. CDR3 in DNA: TGTGCCAGCAGCTCCCCCCCGGGGGGCAGGAACTCCTACGAGCAGTACTTC. The full variable domain, in which reference TRBV7-9 and TRBJ2-7 provide the parts outside the CDR3, is DTGVSQNPRHKITKRGQNVTFRCDPISEHNRLYWYRQTLGQGPEFLTYFQNEAQLEKSRLLSDRFSAERPKGSFSTLEIQRTEQGDSAMYLCASSSPPGGRNSYEQYFGPGTRLTVT.

The V gene is TRBV6-6, the J gene TRBJ2-7, with D maybe TRBD2 (5 bases). The ends were cut back, 5 bases at V and 0 bases at J, with 17 bases in the middle. The CDR3 consists of 16 residues. Germline CDR1 MNHNY, CDR2 SVGAGI (reference sequence). The CDR3 protein is CASSRVKFRGSYEQYF. CDR3 nucleotides: TGTGCCAGCAGTCGAGTTAAGTTCCGGGGCTCCTACGAGCAGTACTTC.

The rearrangement joins TRBV7-9 to TRBJ1-6; 8 bases agree with TRBD1. This CDR3 has 14 residues. Per the germline V gene, CDR1 is SEHNR and CDR2 is FQNEAQ (reference sequence). The ends lost 7 bases at V and 7 bases at J; junction bases unmatched: 6. CDR3 amino acids: CASTPTGENSPLHF. In DNA, the CDR3 is TGTGCCAGCACCCCGACAGGGGAGAATTCACCCCTCCACTTT.

The rearrangement joins TRBV28 to TRBJ1-6, with D hard to call. The CDR3 is made up of 16 amino acids. In germline, CDR1 is MDHEN, CDR2 SYDVKM. Trimming cost V 6 bases and J 7 bases, with 19 bases left between them. CDR3 bases: TGTGCCAGCAGCTGGAGTTGGCTCCGGCGGAATTCACCCCTCCACTTT. Protein product: CASSWSWLRRNSPLHF. Based on the CDR3 plus reference TRBV28 and TRBJ1-6, the full variable domain is DVKVTQSSRYLVKRTGEKVFLECVQDMDHENMFWYRQDPGLGLRLIYFSYDVKMKEKGDIPEGYSVSREKKERFSLILESASTNQTSMYLCASSWSWLRRNSPLHFGNGTRLTVT.

V gene TRBV7-2 combines with J gene TRBJ2-1, with 15 positions matching TRBD2. V gave up 5 bases and J gave up 8 bases; unmatched junction bases: 7. The CDR3 is 16 amino acids. Germline loops: CDR1 SGHTA, CDR2 FQGNSA. The CDR3 sequence: CASSLQGLAGGHEQFF. The CDR3 DNA is TGTGCCAGCAGCCTCCAGGGACTAGCGGGGGGACATGAGCAGTTCTTC.

The chain couples TRBV5-8 to TRBJ1-3; D remains ambiguous. The CDR3 is 15 amino acids. V was clipped by 1 base and J by 2 bases, with 10 bases between them. Germline CDR1 SGHTS, CDR2 YDEGEE. CDR3 region: CASSLSSFAGNTIYF. Here the CDR3 DNA reads TGTGCCAGCAGCTTGTCTTCCTTCGCTGGAAACACCATATATTTT.

Comment on this clone: An end of the junction does not agree with germline; a read error may underlie this. The chain links TRBV19 to TRBJ1-2, with D possibly matching TRBD1 (5 bases). Germline CDR1 reads LNHDA; CDR2 reads SQIVND (reference sequence). The CDR3 extends over 14 amino acids. The CDR3 DNA reads as TGTGCCAGTAGTTTAGAATCGACAGTTGGTGGCTACACCTTC. The encoded protein is CASSLESTVGGYTF.

This sequence joins TRBV28 and TRBJ1-2; D perhaps matches TRBD1 (6 bases). The germline V gene has CDR1 MDHEN and CDR2 SYDVKM. Trimming removed 6 bases at V and 5 bases at J, with 22 bases between. The CDR3 is 16 amino acids. CDR3 sequence reads: CASRSRGAPSRYGYTF. The DNA of the CDR3 is TGTGCCAGCAGGTCCCGGGGGGCGCCTAGCCGGTATGGCTACACCTTC.